Presented here are 7 T cell receptor beta chains from one specimen sequenced in a study of shared clonotypes between healthy human individuals. The method was immunoSEQ multiplex PCR; TCRdb's version includes in-frame clones alone and lacks a portion of them. The sample contains 180,000 or so clones, about 93% of which appear only once. The material sequenced was naive CD4+ T cells sorted from blood. As for subset: CD45RA+ positively selected. Source of these receptors: a woman in her twenties or thirties in good health.

This chain joins TRBV4-1 and TRBJ2-5; 8 positions match TRBD2. The J call is in doubt because the DNA end fits TRBJ2-7 better. The germline CDR1 and CDR2 sequences are MGHRA and YSYEKL. The CDR3 is made up of 19 amino acids. This CDR3 is CASSQESSGRGLRSYEQYF. Here the CDR3 DNA reads TGCGCCAGCAGCCAAGAGTCAAGCGGGAGAGGTCTGAGGTCGTACGAGCAGTACTTC.

The chain recombines TRBV5-4 with TRBJ2-5; 8 bases agree with TRBD2. The better agreement between TRBJ2-7 and the DNA end casts doubt on the J call. Germline-derived CDR1 and CDR2 are SGHNT and YYREEE (reference sequence). There are 15 residues in the CDR3. CDR3 in amino acids: CASSFSSGPTYEQYF. CDR3 coding DNA: TGTGCCAGCAGCTTCTCTAGCGGGCCTACCTACGAGCAGTACTTC.

V usage is TRBV5-4 and J usage is TRBJ2-3; 9 positions agree with TRBD1. The junction had 6 bases not matched to a gene; V was cut back by 2 bases and J by 2 bases. Germline V CDR1 and CDR2: SGHNT, YYREEE (reference sequence). The CDR3 runs to 16 residues. CDR3: CASSLGTGIPTDTQYF. The DNA for the CDR3 is TGTGCCAGCAGCTTAGGGACAGGGATCCCCACAGATACGCAGTATTTT.

This chain joins TRBV28 and TRBJ2-6; D assignment may be TRBD1 or TRBD2 (6 bases each). Deletions cut 1 base from V and 4 bases from J, with 11 bases between. Germline CDR1 and CDR2: MDHEN and SYDVKM. This CDR3 is 16 amino acids long. The DNA of the CDR3 is TGTGCCAGCAGTTTATTCTGGGGGGCCGGGGCCAACGTCCTGACTTTC. This sequence encodes CASSLFWGAGANVLTF.

J is TRBJ2-7 and V is TRBV5-8; D gene uncertain. The germline V and J ends were trimmed by 4 bases and 6 bases, with 11 bases remaining between them. The CDR3 runs to 12 residues. The germline gives CDR1 SGHTS, CDR2 YDEGEE. The CDR3 loop reads CASSPQEREQYF. CDR3 bases: TGTGCCAGCAGCCCTCAGGAACGCGAGCAGTACTTC.

This chain uses TRBV28 with TRBJ2-5, with 7 bases fitting TRBD1. The closer fit of TRBJ2-7 to the DNA end suggests the J call may be wrong. The CDR3 extends over 19 amino acids. Germline CDR1 MDHEN, CDR2 SYDVKM. CDR3 in DNA: TGTGCCAGCAGCTCCTATTCAGACCCGACTGAGGGGGCAAAGTACGAGCAGTACTTC. The encoded protein is CASSSYSDPTEGAKYEQYF.

The chain employs TRBV7-3 and TRBJ1-5, with 8 bases fitting TRBD1. The CDR3 sequence is 16 residues long. The V and J ends lost 5 bases and 6 bases, in that order; junction bases with no gene match: 12. Germline V gene sequence: CDR1 SGHTA, CDR2 FQGTGA. The CDR3: CASSHRDRRVSQPQHF. As DNA, the CDR3 is TGTGCCAGCAGCCACCGGGACAGGAGGGTCAGTCAGCCCCAGCATTTT. Complete variable domain (other parts from reference TRBV7-3 and TRBJ1-5): GAGVSQTPSNKVTEKGKYVELRCDPISGHTALYWYRQSLGQGPEFLIYFQGTGAADDSGLPNDRFFAVRPEGSVSTLKIQRTERGDSAVYLCASSHRDRRVSQPQHFGDGTRLSIL.